This T cell receptor beta chain was captured in a study of blood T cells in healthy people across ages. Germline CDR1 reads KGHDR; CDR2 reads SFDVKD. The V and J ends lost 9 bases and 0 bases, in that order; junction bases with no gene match: 0. The CDR3 loop spans 13 amino acids. This clonotype was seen at least ten times. Sample-barcoded 5' priming and a J-beta primer mix drove a second PCR of about 6 to 11 cycles. TCRdb recomputed calls from the 5' RACE reads with MiXCR, one row per CDR3 protein. There are about 1.6 million distinct CDR3 sequences in the sample; about 35% occur only once, and about 11% lies in the top ten.

The sequenced material came from blood. V is TRBV24-1 and J is TRBJ2-3, with 9 bases identical to TRBD1. This TCR was sampled from a young woman in good health. CDR3 DNA: TGTGCCACCGGGACAGGGAGCACAGATACGCAGTATTTT. As protein: CATGTGSTDTQYF.